This T cell receptor (beta chain) was recovered during a study of long-term antiretroviral therapy in people with HIV. About the study: It was about a decade before the 2015 immediate-ART recommendation that the earliest samples were taken.

Each HIV-infected participant was given treatment in the United States. Survey-level resolution applied to immunoSEQ assay v3.0. Data came from immunoSEQ multiplex PCR; TCRdb stores just in-frame clones and leaves some out. The data hold over 15,000 clones, with over 75% observed a single time. Note on this clone: Its antigen is undetermined.

General study results and limits: ART-treated samples gained diversity yet remained below transplant donor controls. Repertoires in HIV (unlike those of controls) had narrower CDR3 length ranges.

This clonotype originated in a man aged 30-40 years with HIV. This sample comprised unsorted PBMCs, obtained roughly 2.1 years before starting antiretroviral therapy.

For the CDR3, the DNA is TGTGCCAGCAGCTTAGGGACTAGCGCGCACGACAATGAGCAGTTCTTC. Amino acids: CASSLGTSAHDNEQFF. The gene calls are TRBV7-9 and TRBJ2-1; 9 bases are shared with TRBD2. Unmatched junction bases numbered 6, after V lost 1 base and J lost 5 bases. Germline CDR1 SEHNR, CDR2 FQNEAQ (reference sequence). The CDR3 totals 16 residues. Complete variable domain (other parts from reference TRBV7-9 and TRBJ2-1): DTGVSQNPRHKITKRGQNVTFRCDPISEHNRLYWYRQTLGQGPEFLTYFQNEAQLEKSRLLSDRFSAERPKGSFSTLEIQRTEQGDSAMYLCASSLGTSAHDNEQFFGPGTRLTVL.